Below, 32 T cell receptor beta chains from the same sample are listed, as sequenced in a study of blood T cell repertoires in COVID-19. TCRdb keeps only in-frame clones here, not all; method: immunoSEQ multiplex PCR. The sample includes 150,000 to 200,000 clones, around 78% of them seen just once. The material sequenced was PBMCs or T cells enriched from blood (not recorded which). All receptors come from a woman aged 45-65 years who had recovered from COVID-19.

The J gene is TRBJ2-3, the V gene TRBV5-4; TRBD2 matches 9 bases. The CDR3 is 15 residues long. The ends lost 0 bases at V and 4 bases at J; junction bases unmatched: 3. Per germline, CDR1 SGHNT and CDR2 YYREEE (reference sequence). CDR3 DNA: TGTGCCAGCAGCTTGGGACTAGCGGAGGCAGATACGCAGTATTTT. Protein sequence: CASSLGLAEADTQYF.

This chain joins TRBV12-1 and TRBJ2-7; the table assigns TRBD1, which was not confirmed against the DNA. TRBV12-1 is reported as a pseudogene. The CDR3 has 14 amino acids. The DNA of the CDR3 is TGTGCCAGCAGCTCCCCCTGGGCAGGGAACGAGCAGTACGTC. Translation gives CASSSPWAGNEQYV.

The chain employs TRBV9 and TRBJ1-1; TRBD1 aligns across 9 bases. With V trimmed by 5 bases and J by 5 bases, 7 bases remained unmatched. The CDR3 runs to 14 residues. Per the germline V gene, CDR1 is SGDLS and CDR2 is YYNGEE. CDR3 loop: CASSVQGAGTEAFF. DNA for the CDR3: TGTGCCAGCAGTGTACAGGGGGCAGGGACTGAAGCTTTCTTT.

The chain combines TRBV6-5 with TRBJ1-5, with 8 positions matching TRBD1. The ends lost 5 bases at V and 5 bases at J; junction bases unmatched: 5. CDR3 size: 14 residues. Germline values: CDR1 MNHEY, CDR2 SVGAGI. The CDR3 nucleotides read TGTGCCAGCAGTCCGGACAGGGAGGATCAGCCCCAGCATTTT. It yields the protein CASSPDREDQPQHF.

The gene calls are TRBV18 and TRBJ2-3, with TRBD2 matching 11 bases. Germline values: CDR1 KGHSH, CDR2 LQKENI. V gave up 5 bases and J gave up 3 bases; unmatched junction bases: 4. There are 15 residues in the CDR3. CDR3 sequence reads: CASSDTSGRTDTQYF. CDR3 in DNA: TGTGCCAGCTCAGACACTAGCGGGAGAACAGATACGCAGTATTTT. Full variable domain (rest looked up from reference TRBV18 and TRBJ2-3): NAGVMQNPRHLVRRRGQEARLRCSPMKGHSHVYWYRQLPEEGLKFMVYLQKENIIDESGMPKERFSAEFPKEGPSILRIQQVVRGDSAAYFCASSDTSGRTDTQYFGPGTRLTVL.

The V gene is TRBV5-1, the J gene TRBJ1-5; D possibly corresponds to TRBD1 (5 bases). CDR1 is SGHRS and CDR2 is YFSETQ in the germline V gene. This CDR3 is 14 amino acids long. With 8 bases removed from V and 4 bases from J, the gap between germline ends came to 16 bases. The DNA of the CDR3 is TGCGCCAGTTCGCGGGACCCGGCGAATCAGCCCCAGCATTTT. Translated: CASSRDPANQPQHF.

This sequence joins TRBV2 and TRBJ2-3; tentatively, D is TRBD2 (6 bases). Germline lookup yields CDR1 SNHLY and CDR2 FYNNEI. Trimming removed 6 bases at V and 4 bases at J, with 8 bases between. The length of the CDR3 is 12 residues. CDR3 coding DNA: TGTGCCAGCAGGGAGGGCCCAGATACGCAGTATTTT. Protein product: CASREGPDTQYF.

This clone was observed a single time. The chain joins TRBV6-1 to TRBJ2-7; TRBD1 agrees at 9 bases. Trimming took 3 bases from V and 0 from J; bases not matched to a gene: 3. CDR1 and CDR2 from the germline V gene are MNHNS and SASEGT. The CDR3 has 15 residues. The DNA of the CDR3 is TGTGCCAGCAGTGACGGACAGGGGCTCTCCTACGAGCAGTACGTC. It translates to CASSDGQGLSYEQYV.

The chain is built from TRBV30 and TRBJ2-1; possibly TRBD2 for D (5 bases). V lost 0 bases, J lost 11 bases, and 14 bases lay in between. The CDR3 length is 13 residues. Germline loops: CDR1 GTSNPN, CDR2 SVGIG (reference sequence). The CDR3 coding sequence is TGTGCCTGGAGTGTAGGTGGTAGCGATCAGCAGTTCTTC. Protein: CAWSVGGSDQQFF. The full variable domain, its missing parts supplied by reference TRBV30 and TRBJ2-1, is SQTIHQWPATLVQPVGSPLSLECTVEGTSNPNLYWYRQAAGRGLQLLFYSVGIGQISSEVPQNLSASRPQDRQFILSSKKLLLSDSGFYLCAWSVGGSDQQFFGPGTRLTVL.

For this clone: Within the sample, other DNA sequences also encode this same CDR3. The CDR3: CASSLGSYGYTF. DNA for the CDR3: TGTGCCAGCAGTTTAGGGAGCTATGGCTACACCTTC. The chain has TRBV28 and TRBJ1-2; D not resolved. The CDR3 covers 12 residues. V gave up 2 bases and J gave up 4 bases, with 5 bases separating them. The V gene's germline CDR1 is MDHEN and CDR2 SYDVKM.

The chain uses TRBV7-2 and TRBJ1-5; 8 bases line up with TRBD1. The V gene's germline CDR1 is SGHTA and CDR2 FQGNSA. The CDR3 spans 16 residues. With V trimmed by 4 bases and J by 4 bases, 9 bases remained unmatched. The CDR3 region is CASSSAPTGVNQPQHF. Here the CDR3 DNA reads TGTGCCAGCAGCTCGGCCCCGACAGGGGTGAATCAGCCCCAGCATTTT.

The CDR3 reads CASSLVWDRVYNEQFF. CDR3 DNA: TGTGCCAGCAGCTTAGTGTGGGACAGGGTCTACAATGAGCAGTTCTTC. The V and J genes are TRBV7-2 and TRBJ2-1; 9 bases map to TRBD1. The length of the CDR3 is 16 residues. Germline V lookup: CDR1 SGHTA, CDR2 FQGNSA. The J segment lost 3 bases and the V segment lost 1 base, leaving 4 bases of the junction unmatched.

The table lists this clone with a few counts. The rearrangement joins TRBV2 to TRBJ1-2, with 8 bases identical to TRBD1. This CDR3 has 13 amino acids. Unmatched junction bases numbered 5, after V lost 7 bases and J lost 4 bases. The germline gives CDR1 SNHLY, CDR2 FYNNEI. The CDR3, as DNA: TGTGCCAGCAACCCGGACAGGGTCTATGGCTACACCTTC. Protein: CASNPDRVYGYTF.

The V and J genes are TRBV6-5 and TRBJ1-5; no firm D call. The CDR3 length is 15 residues. CDR1 and CDR2 (germline): MNHEY, SVGAGI. V dropped 6 bases and J dropped 1 base, with 13 bases sitting between them. In nucleotides, the CDR3 is TGTGCCAGCAGACCCATAGACAAAAGCAATCAGCCCCAGCATTTT. Encoded protein: CASRPIDKSNQPQHF.

The chain joins TRBV18 to TRBJ2-5; D unresolved. CDR3 length: 11 residues. CDR1 is KGHSH and CDR2 is LQKENI in the germline V gene. The V end was cut by 6 bases, the J end by 3 bases, with 5 bases between. The CDR3 loop reads CASSSEETQYF. As DNA, the CDR3 is TGTGCCAGCTCGTCCGAAGAGACCCAGTACTTC.

The chain has TRBV28 and TRBJ1-4, with D unclear. Deletions cut 3 bases from V and 10 bases from J, with 15 bases between. Germline loops: CDR1 MDHEN, CDR2 SYDVKM. This CDR3 region has 14 residues. CDR3 nucleotide sequence: TGTGCCAGCAGTTTGAGGTCGGCGGAAGGAAAACTGTTTTTT. Amino acids: CASSLRSAEGKLFF. Filled out from reference TRBV28 and TRBJ1-4, the complete variable domain reads DVKVTQSSRYLVKRTGEKVFLECVQDMDHENMFWYRQDPGLGLRLIYFSYDVKMKEKGDIPEGYSVSREKKERFSLILESASTNQTSMYLCASSLRSAEGKLFFGSGTQLSVL.

The gene calls are TRBV6-5 and TRBJ1-4; tentative D call: TRBD1 (5 bases). The germline gives CDR1 MNHEY, CDR2 SVGAGI. The V end was cut by 7 bases, the J end by 3 bases, with 12 bases between. The CDR3 totals 14 residues. The CDR3, as DNA: TGTGCCAGCATTGGGCGGGGGTCTAATGAAAAACTGTTTTTT. This gives the protein CASIGRGSNEKLFF.

V is TRBV9 and J is TRBJ2-1, with TRBD2 as a possible D gene (6 bases). V gave up 3 bases and J gave up 6 bases, with 10 bases separating them. This CDR3 has 13 amino acids. CDR1 is SGDLS and CDR2 is YYNGEE in the germline V gene. DNA of the CDR3: TGTGCCAGCAGCGCGGGAGTAGCCAATGAGCAGTTCTTC. Amino acids: CASSAGVANEQFF.

J is TRBJ2-3 and V is TRBV6-5; 7 positions agree with TRBD2. The CDR3 length is 14 residues. Germline V gene data show CDR1 as MNHEY and CDR2 as SVGAGI. The CDR3 DNA sequence: TGTGTTGCGTTCCTAGCGGATGGTCCAGATACGCAGTATTTT. It translates to CVAFLADGPDTQYF.

J is TRBJ1-4 and V is TRBV5-1, with 9 bases identical to TRBD1. CDR3 length: 14 amino acids. V trimming: 0 bases; J trimming: 8 bases; junction bases outside the gene matches: 2. Germline V CDR1 and CDR2: SGHRS, YFSETQ. This CDR3 reads CASSLGTGVEKLFF. The CDR3 DNA sequence: TGCGCCAGCAGCTTGGGGACAGGGGTAGAAAAACTGTTTTTT.

This clone was observed a handful of times. The gene calls are TRBV18 and TRBJ1-5, with D perhaps TRBD1 (5 bases). V shed 3 bases and J shed 0 bases, with 15 bases lying between them. CDR3 size: 17 residues. Germline V gives CDR1 KGHSH, CDR2 LQKENI. The CDR3 DNA is TGTGCCAGCTCACCTCAGGGTTTAGTATATAGCAATCAGCCCCAGCATTTT. This encodes CASSPQGLVYSNQPQHF.

The chain carries TRBV6-5 and TRBJ2-5; 14 positions agree with TRBD2. Trimming cost V 6 bases and J 4 bases; bases outside gene matches: 4. The CDR3 has 15 amino acids. The V gene's germline CDR1 is MNHEY and CDR2 SVGAGI. In DNA, the CDR3 is TGTGCCAGCAGATGGACTAGCGGGAGGAGAGAGACCCAGTACTTC. This gives the protein CASRWTSGRRETQYF.

This chain uses TRBV12-3 or TRBV12-4 with TRBJ2-3; D unclear. V lost 6 bases and J 9 bases, leaving 10 bases between the germline ends. The CDR3 sequence is 11 residues long. CDR3 DNA: TGTGCCAGCAGGGCGATCGGGACGCAGTATTTT. It specifies CASRAIGTQYF.

The chain carries TRBV7-2 and TRBJ1-1; D might be TRBD1 (6 bases). The V gene lost 5 bases and the J gene lost 3 bases, with 16 bases spanning the gap. The CDR3 consists of 15 residues. Germline CDR1 reads SGHTA; CDR2 reads FQGNSA. Here the CDR3 reads CASSPTFTGYTEAFF. CDR3 DNA sequence: TGTGCCAGCAGCCCGACATTCACAGGGTACACTGAAGCTTTCTTT. The complete variable domain, with remaining parts taken from reference TRBV7-2 and TRBJ1-1, reads GAGVSQSPSNKVTEKGKDVELRCDPISGHTALYWYRQSLGQGLEFLIYFQGNSAPDKSGLPSDRFSAERTGGSVSTLTIQRTQQEDSAVYLCASSPTFTGYTEAFFGQGTRLTVV.

The CDR3 spells CASSLAGNTGELFF. CDR3 DNA: TGTGCCAGCAGCTTGGCAGGGAACACCGGGGAGCTGTTTTTT. The chain recombines TRBV5-4 with TRBJ2-2; no firm D call. Trimming took off 0 bases at V and 1 base at J, with 4 bases between the two ends. Germline V gene data show CDR1 as SGHNT and CDR2 as YYREEE (reference sequence). The CDR3 spans 14 residues.

The chain carries TRBV5-1 and TRBJ2-1, with D possibly TRBD1 on 5 matching bases. The V gene lost 4 bases and the J gene lost 1 base, with 15 bases spanning the gap. The V gene's germline CDR1 is SGHRS and CDR2 YFSETQ. The CDR3 is 16 residues long. As DNA, the CDR3 is TGCGCCAGCAGCCCTGGGGCAGGGAATTCCTACAATGAGCAGTTCTTC. Its translation: CASSPGAGNSYNEQFF.

The chain links TRBV27 to TRBJ2-7; the D gene is possibly TRBD2 (5 bases). Germline CDR1 and CDR2: MNHEY and SMNVEV (reference sequence). Trimming removed 2 bases from V and 2 bases from J, with 13 bases in between. This CDR3 comprises 15 residues. The CDR3 reads CASSLMSRRAYEQYV. The DNA for the CDR3 is TGTGCCAGCAGTTTAATGTCGAGGCGGGCCTACGAGCAGTACGTC.

This CDR3 reads CASSLVVEGEKLFF. The CDR3 DNA sequence: TGCGCCAGCAGCTTGGTGGTGGAGGGGGAAAAACTGTTTTTT. This sequence joins TRBV5-1 and TRBJ1-4; perhaps TRBD1 as D (5 bases). Trimming pared 0 bases from V and 8 bases from J, leaving 11 bases between. CDR1 and CDR2 from the germline V gene are SGHRS and YFSETQ. This CDR3 region has 14 residues.

The rearrangement uses TRBV19 and TRBJ2-7; TRBD2 might be the D (7 bases). The germline V gene encodes CDR1 LNHDA and CDR2 SQIVND (reference sequence). The CDR3 is 13 amino acids. V lost 8 bases and J 3 bases, leaving 14 bases between the germline ends. CDR3 DNA: TGTGCCAGTGGGGGCGGGAGCGTCTACGAGCAGTACGTC. The encoded protein is CASGGGSVYEQYV.

The chain carries TRBV5-1 and TRBJ2-2; D remains ambiguous. Germline CDR1 and CDR2: SGHRS and YFSETQ. The CDR3 runs to 16 residues. Trimming took 0 bases from V and 3 from J, leaving 12 bases between them. CDR3 coding DNA: TGCGCCAGCAGCTTGGTTTTTAGCTGGGACACCGGGGAGCTGTTTTTT. This gives the protein CASSLVFSWDTGELFF.

V gene TRBV21-1 combines with J gene TRBJ1-1; the table calls TRBD1, which could not be checked here. TRBV21-1 is a pseudogene segment. CDR3 length equals 17 residues. The CDR3 reads CASSKRGTCYFNTEAFF. The CDR3 DNA sequence: TGTGCCAGCAGCAAAAGGGGCACCTGTTATTTTAACACTGAAGCTTTCTTT.

J is TRBJ2-3 and V is TRBV11-1; 10 nucleotides match TRBD2. V gave up 0 bases and J gave up 4 bases; unmatched junction bases: 7. In germline, CDR1 is SGHAT, CDR2 FQDESV (reference sequence). This CDR3 region has 17 residues. The CDR3 is CASSLAQRGGQSDTQYF. The DNA for the CDR3 is TGTGCCAGCAGCTTAGCGCAGCGGGGGGGCCAATCAGATACGCAGTATTTT.